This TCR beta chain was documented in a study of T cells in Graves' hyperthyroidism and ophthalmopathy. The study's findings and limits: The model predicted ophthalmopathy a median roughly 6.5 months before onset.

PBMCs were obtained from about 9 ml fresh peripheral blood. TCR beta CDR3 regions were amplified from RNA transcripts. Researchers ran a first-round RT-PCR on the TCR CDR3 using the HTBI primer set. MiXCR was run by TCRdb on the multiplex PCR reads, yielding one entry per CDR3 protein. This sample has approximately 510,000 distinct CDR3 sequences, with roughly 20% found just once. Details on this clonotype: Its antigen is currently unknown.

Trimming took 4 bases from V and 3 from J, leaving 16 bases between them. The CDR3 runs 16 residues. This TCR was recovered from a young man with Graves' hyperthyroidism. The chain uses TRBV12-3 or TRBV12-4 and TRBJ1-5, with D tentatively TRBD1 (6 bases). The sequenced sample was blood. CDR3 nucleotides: TGTGCCAGCAGTTGGGGGGGGGCGCCGGACAATCAGCCCCAGCATTTT. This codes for CASSWGGAPDNQPQHF.